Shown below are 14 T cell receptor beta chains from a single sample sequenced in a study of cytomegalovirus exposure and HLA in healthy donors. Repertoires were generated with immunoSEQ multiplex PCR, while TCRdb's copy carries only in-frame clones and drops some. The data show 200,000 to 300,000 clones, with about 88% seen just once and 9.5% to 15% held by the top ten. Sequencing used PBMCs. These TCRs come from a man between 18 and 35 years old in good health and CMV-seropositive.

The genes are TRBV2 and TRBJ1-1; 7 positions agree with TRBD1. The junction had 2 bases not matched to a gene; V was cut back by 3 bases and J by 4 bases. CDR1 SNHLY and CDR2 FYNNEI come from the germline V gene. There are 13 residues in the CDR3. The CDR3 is CASSDRGTTEAFF. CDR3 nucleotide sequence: TGTGCCAGCAGTGACAGGGGGACCACTGAAGCTTTCTTT. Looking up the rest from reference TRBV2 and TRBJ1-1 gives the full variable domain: EPEVTQTPSHQVTQMGQEVILRCVPISNHLYFYWYRQILGQKVEFLVSFYNNEISEKSEIFDDQFSVERPDGSNFTLKIRSTKLEDSAMYFCASSDRGTTEAFFGQGTRLTVV.

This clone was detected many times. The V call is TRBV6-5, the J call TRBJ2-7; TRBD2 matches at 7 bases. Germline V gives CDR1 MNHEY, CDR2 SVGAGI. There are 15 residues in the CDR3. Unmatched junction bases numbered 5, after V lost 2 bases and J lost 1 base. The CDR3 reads CASSYRLAGSYEQYF. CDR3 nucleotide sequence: TGTGCCAGCAGTTACCGACTAGCAGGGTCCTACGAGCAGTACTTC.

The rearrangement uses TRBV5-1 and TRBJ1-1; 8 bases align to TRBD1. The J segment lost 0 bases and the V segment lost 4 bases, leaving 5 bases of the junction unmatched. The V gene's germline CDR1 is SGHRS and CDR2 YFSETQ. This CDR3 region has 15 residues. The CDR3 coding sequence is TGCGCCAGCAGCCCACGGACAGGGATGAACACTGAAGCTTTCTTT. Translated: CASSPRTGMNTEAFF.

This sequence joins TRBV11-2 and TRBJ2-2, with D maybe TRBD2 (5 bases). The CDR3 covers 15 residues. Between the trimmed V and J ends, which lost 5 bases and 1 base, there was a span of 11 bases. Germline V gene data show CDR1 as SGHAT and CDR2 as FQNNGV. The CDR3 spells CASSERGRNTGELFF. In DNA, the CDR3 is TGTGCCAGCAGCGAGAGAGGGCGGAACACCGGGGAGCTGTTTTTT.

The CDR3 DNA is TGTGCCAGCAGCTATAGCCCAGGGGGTGGCAATCAGCCCCAGCATTTT. Translated, it gives CASSYSPGGGNQPQHF. V is TRBV7-2 and J is TRBJ1-5, with TRBD1 identical over 7 bases. Germline CDR1 is SGHTA and CDR2 is FQGNSA. This CDR3 has 16 residues. Germline trimming cut 4 bases from V and 2 bases from J; bases unmatched to any gene: 8.

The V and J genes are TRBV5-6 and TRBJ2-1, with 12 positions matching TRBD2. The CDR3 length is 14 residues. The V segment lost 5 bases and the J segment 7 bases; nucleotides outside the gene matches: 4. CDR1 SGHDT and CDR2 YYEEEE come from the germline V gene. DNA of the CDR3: TGTGCCAGCAGTTGGACTAGCGGGGTAAATGAGCAGTTCTTC. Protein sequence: CASSWTSGVNEQFF.

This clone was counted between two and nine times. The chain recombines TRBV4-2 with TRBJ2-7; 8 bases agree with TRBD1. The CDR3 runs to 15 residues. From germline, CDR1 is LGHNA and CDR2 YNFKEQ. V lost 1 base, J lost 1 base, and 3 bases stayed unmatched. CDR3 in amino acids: CASSQGQGPSYEQYF. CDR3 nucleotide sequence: TGTGCCAGCAGCCAAGGACAGGGGCCTTCCTACGAGCAGTACTTC.

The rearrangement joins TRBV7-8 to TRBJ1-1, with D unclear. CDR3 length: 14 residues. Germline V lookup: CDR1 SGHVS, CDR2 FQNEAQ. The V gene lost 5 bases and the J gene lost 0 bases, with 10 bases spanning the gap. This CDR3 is CASSPGLMNTEAFF. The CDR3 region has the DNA TGTGCCAGCAGCCCGGGCCTCATGAACACTGAAGCTTTCTTT.

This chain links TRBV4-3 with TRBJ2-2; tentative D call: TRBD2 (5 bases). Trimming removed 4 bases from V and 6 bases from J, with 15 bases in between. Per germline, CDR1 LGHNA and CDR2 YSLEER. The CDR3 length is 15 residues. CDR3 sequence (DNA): TGCGCCAGCAGCCTATCCGAGGGTCTGCCCGGGGAGCTGTTTTTT. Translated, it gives CASSLSEGLPGELFF.

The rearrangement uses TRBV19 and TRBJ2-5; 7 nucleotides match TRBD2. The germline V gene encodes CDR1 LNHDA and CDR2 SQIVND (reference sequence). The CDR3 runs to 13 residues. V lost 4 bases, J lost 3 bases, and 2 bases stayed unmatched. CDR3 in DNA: TGTGCCAGTAGTACGGCGGGAGAAGAGACCCAGTACTTC. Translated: CASSTAGEETQYF.

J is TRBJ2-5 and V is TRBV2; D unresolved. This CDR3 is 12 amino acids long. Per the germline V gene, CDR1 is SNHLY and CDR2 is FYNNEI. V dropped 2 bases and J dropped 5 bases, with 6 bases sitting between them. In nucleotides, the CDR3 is TGTGCCAGCAGTGAATATCGGGAGACCCAGTACTTC. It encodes CASSEYRETQYF. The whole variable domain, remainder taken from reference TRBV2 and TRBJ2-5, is EPEVTQTPSHQVTQMGQEVILRCVPISNHLYFYWYRQILGQKVEFLVSFYNNEISEKSEIFDDQFSVERPDGSNFTLKIRSTKLEDSAMYFCASSEYRETQYFGPGTRLLVL.

This CDR3 reads CASSSPGGTQRNEQFF. DNA of the CDR3: TGTGCCAGCAGCAGTCCGGGTGGGACCCAGAGGAATGAGCAGTTCTTC. V usage is TRBV5-6 and J usage is TRBJ2-1; D is perhaps TRBD1 or TRBD2 (5 bases each). The CDR3 is 16 amino acids. Germline V gene data show CDR1 as SGHDT and CDR2 as YYEEEE. Deletions cut 4 bases from V and 7 bases from J, with 21 bases between.

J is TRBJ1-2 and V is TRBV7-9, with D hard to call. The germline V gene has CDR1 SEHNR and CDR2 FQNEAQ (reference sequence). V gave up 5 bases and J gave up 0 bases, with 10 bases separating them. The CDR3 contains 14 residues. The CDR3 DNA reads TGTGCCAGCAGCCCTACCGGGACTAACTATGGCTACACCTTC. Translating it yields CASSPTGTNYGYTF.

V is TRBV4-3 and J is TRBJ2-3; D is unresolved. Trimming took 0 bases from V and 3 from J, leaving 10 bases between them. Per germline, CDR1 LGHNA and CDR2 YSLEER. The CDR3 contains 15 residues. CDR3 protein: CASSQDTSGTDTQYF. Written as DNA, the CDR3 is TGCGCCAGCAGCCAAGACACCTCCGGAACAGATACGCAGTATTTT.